These 22 T cell receptor beta chains were sequenced from one sample in a study of chemoradiotherapy in HPV16-positive cancers. Profiling relied on immunoSEQ multiplex PCR, and the TCRdb table lists in-frame clones only, not all of them. The sample holds tens of thousands of clones, about 88% seen once. The sequences come from blood, collected from a patient who underwent chemoradiotherapy. These receptors all stem from a human donor with HPV-associated anogenital cancer.

This clone was found once. The chain couples TRBV6-1 to TRBJ2-7; 10 positions match TRBD2. The CDR3 consists of 15 residues. Germline loops: CDR1 MNHNS, CDR2 SASEGT. V lost 4 bases to trimming and J lost 0 bases; unmatched junction nucleotides: 3. As DNA, the CDR3 is TGTGCCAGCAGTGGGACTAGCGGATACTCCTACGAGCAGTACTTC. It translates to CASSGTSGYSYEQYF.

This sequence joins TRBV2 and TRBJ1-6; D not certain. The CDR3 length is 13 residues. With 4 bases removed from V and 9 bases from J, the gap between germline ends came to 10 bases. Germline V gene sequence: CDR1 SNHLY, CDR2 FYNNEI. The CDR3 region has the DNA TGTGCCAGCAGTGGTCCGATAGGTTCACCCCTCCACTTT. Translating gives CASSGPIGSPLHF.

The chain uses TRBV2 and TRBJ1-5; possible D gene TRBD1, 6 bases. This CDR3 comprises 13 residues. Germline V gene lookup returns CDR1 SNHLY and CDR2 FYNNEI. V lost 5 bases and J 5 bases, leaving 10 bases between the germline ends. The CDR3 nucleotides read TGTGCCAGCAGTTTGGACAGTTATCAGCCCCAGCATTTT. Protein: CASSLDSYQPQHF.

This clone was seen a few times. The chain has TRBV6-1 and TRBJ2-1; D not resolved. V lost 6 bases, J lost 7 bases, and 10 bases lay in between. This CDR3 spans 12 amino acids. CDR1 MNHNS and CDR2 SASEGT come from the germline V gene. This chain's CDR3 is CASSANGNEQFF. CDR3 nucleotide sequence: TGTGCCAGCAGCGCAAATGGTAATGAGCAGTTCTTC.

The genes are TRBV5-1 and TRBJ2-3; 8 nucleotides line up with TRBD1. The V segment lost 4 bases and the J segment 6 bases; nucleotides outside the gene matches: 7. The germline V gene has CDR1 SGHRS and CDR2 YFSETQ. The CDR3 runs 14 residues. The CDR3 region has the DNA TGCGCCAGCAGCCGTGGACAGGGTTTCGATACGCAGTATTTT. Residues: CASSRGQGFDTQYF.

The chain combines TRBV20-1 with TRBJ1-2, with 8 bases lining up with TRBD1. Germline lookup yields CDR1 DFQATT and CDR2 SNEGSKA (reference sequence). This CDR3 contains 11 residues. The trim removed 5 bases at V and 8 bases at J, leaving 4 bases unmatched. CDR3 protein: CSAGQGNGYTF. The CDR3 coding sequence is TGCAGTGCTGGACAGGGTAACGGCTACACCTTC.

The genes are TRBV29-1 and TRBJ1-3, with D possibly being TRBD1 (5 bases). Trimming shortened V by 4 bases and J by 3 bases, and 10 bases separated the two germline ends. The CDR3 contains 13 residues. Germline loops: CDR1 SQVTM, CDR2 ANQGSEA. CDR3 coding DNA: TGCAGCGTTGGTGCTGGGGGTGGAAACACCATATATTTT. Amino acids: CSVGAGGGNTIYF.

The rearrangement links TRBV9 to TRBJ2-1; 10 bases match TRBD2. This CDR3 contains 15 residues. The V gene's germline CDR1 is SGDLS and CDR2 YYNGEE. Germline trimming cut 4 bases from V and 2 bases from J; bases unmatched to any gene: 3. The CDR3 region has the DNA TGTGCCAGCAGCTTCCTAGCGGGGGCCTACAATGAGCAGTTCTTC. Translation: CASSFLAGAYNEQFF.

V gene TRBV5-4 combines with J gene TRBJ1-1; TRBD1 matches 12 bases. CDR3 length: 15 residues. With V trimmed by 4 bases and J by 7 bases, 8 bases remained unmatched. Germline assignment: CDR1 SGHNT and CDR2 YYREEE (reference sequence). The CDR3, as DNA: TGTGCCAGCAGCACCACCGGGACAGGGGGCGGTGAAGCTTTCTTT. This encodes CASSTTGTGGGEAFF.

This clone was observed once. V and J are TRBV6-5 and TRBJ1-1, with D maybe TRBD1 (6 bases). CDR1 is MNHEY, CDR2 SVGAGI, per germline. V was trimmed by 5 bases and J by 1 base, leaving 14 bases between them. This CDR3 has 15 amino acids. CDR3 sequence (DNA): TGTGCCAGCAGTCAAGGGGACACCAGGAACACTGAAGCTTTCTTT. This codes for CASSQGDTRNTEAFF.

About this clone itself: A read error may produce the germline difference seen at one junction end. The chain combines TRBV7-9 with TRBJ1-1, with a tentative D call TRBD1 (6 bases). Germline V gene sequence: CDR1 SEHNR, CDR2 FQNEAQ (reference sequence). CDR3 size: 18 residues. CDR3 loop: CASSLADRRTSRPTEAFF. The CDR3 DNA reads as TGTGCCAGCAGCCTAGCGGACAGACGAACAAGTCGTCCAACTGAAGCTTTCTTT.

The chain has TRBV11-1 and TRBJ2-1; a weak D match, TRBD2 (6 bases). With 1 base removed from V and 8 bases from J, the gap between germline ends came to 9 bases. Germline CDR1 is SGHAT and CDR2 is FQDESV (reference sequence). This CDR3 is built from 13 residues. CDR3 coding DNA: TGTGCCAGCAGCTTAGGAGCGGGCGATGAGCAGTTCTTC. Encoded protein: CASSLGAGDEQFF.

V gene TRBV19 combines with J gene TRBJ2-3; 7 bases fit TRBD2. With V trimmed by 6 bases and J by 5 bases, 11 bases remained unmatched. CDR1 and CDR2 (germline): LNHDA, SQIVND (reference sequence). The CDR3 is 15 amino acids. The CDR3 coding sequence is TGTGCCAGTAGGCCATCCGGCGGGAGTGAAGATACGCAGTATTTT. Translating it yields CASRPSGGSEDTQYF.

This clone was seen a handful of times. This sequence joins TRBV2 and TRBJ2-7; D unresolved. Trimming stripped 3 bases from V and 4 bases from J, with 16 bases between. CDR3 size: 15 residues. Germline assignment: CDR1 SNHLY and CDR2 FYNNEI. Here the CDR3 DNA reads TGTGCCAGCAGTGAGGGCCCCCCGTTGGGGTACGAGCAGTACTTC. This gives the protein CASSEGPPLGYEQYF.

This clone came up once. The genes are TRBV6-6 and TRBJ2-7; weak D call: TRBD2 (5 bases). Per the germline V gene, CDR1 is MNHNY and CDR2 is SVGAGI (reference sequence). The CDR3 covers 13 residues. V was pared by 2 bases and J by 4 bases, with 9 bases between. The CDR3 is CASSYRTEYEQYF. The CDR3 bases are TGTGCCAGCAGTTACAGGACTGAATACGAGCAGTACTTC.

This rearrangement joins TRBV5-1 to TRBJ2-3; TRBD1 might be the D (8 bases). V lost 1 base to trimming and J lost 1 base, with 13 bases between them. Germline V gene lookup returns CDR1 SGHRS and CDR2 YFSETQ. The CDR3 runs to 16 residues. CDR3 nucleotide sequence: TGCGCCAGCAGCTTGCAGGGGGCGGGAGGCACAGATACGCAGTATTTT. It specifies CASSLQGAGGTDTQYF.

The rearrangement joins TRBV14 to TRBJ1-2; D not certain. The CDR3 loop spans 12 amino acids. Per the germline V gene, CDR1 is SGHDN and CDR2 is FVKESK. The V end lost 1 base, the J end lost 8 bases, and 8 bases lay between the germline ends. The CDR3 bases are TGTGCCAGCAGCCAAGCGGAGCAGGGCTACACCTTC. Protein: CASSQAEQGYTF.

The genes are TRBV27 and TRBJ1-1, with D uncertain. Germline CDR1 and CDR2: MNHEY and SMNVEV (reference sequence). This CDR3 comprises 18 residues. Deletions cut 2 bases from V and 0 bases from J, with 19 bases between. The CDR3 here is CASSLNVEEHSMNTEAFF. The CDR3, as DNA: TGTGCCAGCAGTTTAAATGTTGAGGAGCACAGCATGAACACTGAAGCTTTCTTT.

The chain is built from TRBV5-1 and TRBJ1-2; tentatively, D is TRBD1 (6 bases). The V gene's germline CDR1 is SGHRS and CDR2 YFSETQ. V was cut by 3 bases and J by 5 bases, with 11 bases left in between. This CDR3 is 13 amino acids long. DNA for the CDR3: TGCGCCAGCAGCTCCAGGGGAGGGTATGGCTACACCTTC. The encoded protein is CASSSRGGYGYTF. The full variable domain, its missing parts supplied by reference TRBV5-1 and TRBJ1-2, is KAGVTQTPRYLIKTRGQQVTLSCSPISGHRSVSWYQQTPGQGLQFLFEYFSETQRNKGNFPGRFSGRQFSNSRSEMNVSTLELGDSALYLCASSSRGGYGYTFGSGTRLTVV.

A remark on this clone: Germline and junction disagree at one end, which may indicate a read error. The rearrangement links TRBV7-7 to TRBJ2-5, with D possibly matching TRBD2 (5 bases). Per the germline V gene, CDR1 is SSHAT and CDR2 is FNYEAQ (reference sequence). There are 15 residues in the CDR3. CDR3 DNA: TGTGCTAGCAGCCCCGACCCGGGATGGCAAGAGACCCAGTACTTC. It yields the protein CASSPDPGWQETQYF.

The chain is built from TRBV19 and TRBJ1-5; D is perhaps TRBD1 (5 bases). Germline-derived CDR1 and CDR2 are LNHDA and SQIVND (reference sequence). This CDR3 region has 15 residues. V was shortened by 1 base and J by 2 bases, with 9 bases between the two germline ends. The CDR3 nucleotides read TGTGCCAGTAGTATAGGGCTAGGGGGCAATCAGCCCCAGCATTTT. This encodes CASSIGLGGNQPQHF.

The CDR3 bases are TGCGCCAGCAGCCAAGAATCCGCGGGACCAGGGAGCGGGGAGCTGTTTTTT. Protein product: CASSQESAGPGSGELFF. The rearrangement uses TRBV4-1 and TRBJ2-2, with D tentatively TRBD2 (6 bases). The V end lost 0 bases, the J end lost 7 bases, and 18 bases lay between the germline ends. The CDR3 has 17 amino acids. CDR1 is MGHRA, CDR2 YSYEKL, per germline.